This T cell receptor (beta chain) is drawn from a study of T cell responses to AZD1222 COVID-19 vaccine. Details on this clone: What it binds is not known.

CDR1 and CDR2 from the germline V gene are MNHEY and SVGAGI. This CDR3 has 14 amino acids. Germline trimming cut 6 bases from V and 0 bases from J; bases unmatched to any gene: 2. The protocol was immunoSEQ multiplex PCR, while the TCRdb copy is restricted to in-frame clones and leaves out a portion. The repertoire holds over 100,000 clones, approximately 86% seen once, with approximately 2.6% in the top ten. Pooling covered second doses at about 4 or about 12 weeks. General observations from the study: Elevations in Spike-specific TCR breadth and depth followed administration of two AZD1222 doses.

The sample in question was peripheral blood, obtained 28 days after the second AZD1222 dose. The sequence derives from an adult who received the AZD1222 COVID-19 vaccine. The V gene is TRBV6-5, the J gene TRBJ2-7; 10 nucleotides match TRBD1. The CDR3 here is CASSRQGASYEQYF. DNA of the CDR3: TGTGCCAGCAGCCGACAGGGGGCCTCCTACGAGCAGTACTTC.